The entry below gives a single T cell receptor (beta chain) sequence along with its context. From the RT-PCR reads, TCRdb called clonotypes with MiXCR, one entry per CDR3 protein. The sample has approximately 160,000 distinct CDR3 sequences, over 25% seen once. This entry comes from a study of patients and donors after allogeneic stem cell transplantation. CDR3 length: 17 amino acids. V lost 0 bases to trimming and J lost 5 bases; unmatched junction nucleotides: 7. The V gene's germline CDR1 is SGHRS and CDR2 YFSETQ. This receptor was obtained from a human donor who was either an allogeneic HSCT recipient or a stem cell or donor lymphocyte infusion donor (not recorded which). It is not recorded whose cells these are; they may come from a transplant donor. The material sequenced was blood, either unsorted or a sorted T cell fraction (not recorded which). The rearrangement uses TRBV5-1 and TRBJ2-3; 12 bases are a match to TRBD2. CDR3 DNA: TGCGCCAGCAGCTTGGCTCTAGCGGGAGGGGGAAAAGATACGCAGTATTTT. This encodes CASSLALAGGGKDTQYF.